This record covers a single T cell receptor beta chain. The data were produced by immunoSEQ multiplex PCR, yet TCRdb's version contains in-frame clones alone and is incomplete. The data contain approximately 720,000 clones, 92% of them singletons. The data were obtained in a study of shared clonotypes between healthy human individuals. The CDR3 spans 15 residues. CDR1 and CDR2 from the germline V gene are SEHNR and FQNEAQ (reference sequence). The V segment lost 4 bases and the J segment 4 bases; nucleotides outside the gene matches: 7. Naive CD8 populations comprised CD45RO-negative cells positively selected for CCR7, excluding terminally differentiated effector memory CD45RA+ cells.

This clonotype was obtained from a man aged 30 to 39 in good health. The source material was naive CD8+ T cells sorted from blood. The chain joins TRBV7-9 to TRBJ2-3, with TRBD1 identical over 8 bases. In DNA, the CDR3 is TGTGCCAGCAGCTCAGGACAGGGCAGTTCAGATACGCAGTATTTT. Protein sequence: CASSSGQGSSDTQYF.